Given below is one T cell receptor beta chain in context. Antigen: not known. The data were taken from a study of OX40 agonist ivuxolimab in advanced cancers. In the study overall: Partial responses were achieved by three patients, of whom one had hepatocellular carcinoma and two had cutaneous melanoma. Study-level results: Both CD4+ and CD8+ T cell populations in blood had undergone clonal expansion by week 6 at 0.1 to 3.0 mg/kg. Certain nonresponders likewise exhibited a low normalized T-cell clonal expansion.

Per germline, CDR1 SGHNT and CDR2 YYREEE (reference sequence). Trimming pared 5 bases from V and 5 bases from J, leaving 16 bases between. This CDR3 spans 14 amino acids. TCRdb's copy holds only in-frame clones and misses some; the assay was immunoSEQ multiplex PCR. The repertoire has 82,000 or so clones, 75% to 90% of them found once; the top ten carry more than 2%. Specimen: CD4+ or CD8+ T cells sorted from blood, collected in a trial of the OX40 agonist ivuxolimab. This chain links TRBV5-4 with TRBJ1-1; weak D call: TRBD1 (6 bases). The sequence came from an adult with an advanced solid tumor such as melanoma, head and neck, liver or kidney cancer. The chain's CDR3 is CASRVQGVRTEAFF. The CDR3 coding sequence is TGTGCCAGCAGGGTACAGGGAGTGAGAACTGAAGCTTTCTTT.